This T cell receptor (beta chain) was observed in a study of cytomegalovirus exposure and HLA in healthy donors. A few counts support this clone. CDR3 length: 12 amino acids. With 6 bases removed from V and 6 bases from J, the gap between germline ends came to 9 bases. Germline CDR1 and CDR2: SGDLS and YYNGEE. Primers included in the PCR were 60 Vbeta and 13 Jbeta primers. Profiled with immunoSEQ multiplex PCR; TCRdb holds only in-frame clones, not every one. Altogether around 120,000 clones are present, 75% to 85% being singletons, with the ten largest covering under 9.5%. This TCR was recovered from a woman aged 50 to 65 in good health and CMV-seropositive. The V gene is TRBV9, the J gene TRBJ2-2; a weak D match, TRBD1 (5 bases). Material: PBMCs. DNA of the CDR3: TGTGCCAGCACCAGGGTGCCCGGGGAGCTGTTTTTT. Translation: CASTRVPGELFF.